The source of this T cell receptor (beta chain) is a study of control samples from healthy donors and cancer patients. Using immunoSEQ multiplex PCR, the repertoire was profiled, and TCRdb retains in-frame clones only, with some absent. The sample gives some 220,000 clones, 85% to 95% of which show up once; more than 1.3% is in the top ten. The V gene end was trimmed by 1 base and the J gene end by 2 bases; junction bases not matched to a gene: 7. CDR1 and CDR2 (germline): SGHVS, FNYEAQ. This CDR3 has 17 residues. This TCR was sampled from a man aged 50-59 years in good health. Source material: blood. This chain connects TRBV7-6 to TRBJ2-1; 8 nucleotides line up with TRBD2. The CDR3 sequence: CASSLGSAGATYNEQFF. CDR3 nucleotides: TGTGCCAGCAGCTTAGGTTCAGCGGGGGCAACCTACAATGAGCAGTTCTTC.